The present TCR beta chain was sequenced within a study of blood T cell repertoires in COVID-19. In the study overall: PBMCs, B-cell-depleted T cells, or T cells provided the cDNA or gDNA that made up the material.

As handled by the study authors: Using reference gene primer amplification, nucleated cell counts were estimated. The repertoire was sequenced with immunoSEQ multiplex PCR; TCRdb's copy has only in-frame clones and lacks some. Clone size and V and J calls were adopted from that table, with D and trimming inferred from the DNA. This table holds a few hundred thousand clones, about nine tenths found once. CDR1 and CDR2 (germline): MNHEY, SVGAGI. Germline trimming cut 5 bases from V and 4 bases from J; bases unmatched to any gene: 6. CDR3 size: 15 residues. V is TRBV6-5 and J is TRBJ2-1; 9 bases agree with TRBD2. Material: peripheral blood. The TCR was taken from a man in his fifties or sixties who had recovered from COVID-19. CDR3 amino acids: CASSLLAGSYNEQFF. CDR3 in DNA: TGTGCCAGCAGTCTACTAGCGGGTTCTTACAATGAGCAGTTCTTC.